The 15 T cell receptor beta chains below come from one sample, sequenced in a study of blood T cells in healthy people across ages. It was with a sample-barcoded 5' primer and a J-beta primer mix that a second PCR of about 7 to 12 cycles was run. TCRdb reprocessed the 5' RACE reads with MiXCR, giving one entry per CDR3 protein. The table lists approximately 1,000,000 distinct CDR3 sequences, around 43% of them singletons. The material sequenced was blood. These receptors originate from a woman aged 55-70 years in good health.

This clonotype has just a few counts. The rearrangement uses TRBV14 and TRBJ2-3, with a possible D match to TRBD2 (5 bases). CDR3 length equals 12 residues. Germline CDR1 and CDR2: SGHDN and FVKESK. The V end was cut by 5 bases, the J end by 6 bases, with 9 bases between. CDR3 loop: CASSTRRDTQYF. The CDR3 DNA sequence: TGTGCCAGCAGCACCCGGAGGGATACGCAGTATTTT. The full variable domain, completed using reference TRBV14 and TRBJ2-3, is EAGVTQFPSHSVIEKGQTVTLRCDPISGHDNLYWYRRVMGKEIKFLLHFVKESKQDESGMPNNRFLAERTGGTYSTLKVQPAELEDSGVYFCASSTRRDTQYFGPGTRLTVL.

This clonotype was counted at least ten times. The J gene is TRBJ2-1, the V gene TRBV5-6; D unresolved. With 0 bases removed from V and 5 bases from J, the gap between germline ends came to 3 bases. This CDR3 region has 12 residues. Germline V gene data show CDR1 as SGHDT and CDR2 as YYEEEE. Here the CDR3 reads CASSLDDNEQFF. CDR3 nucleotides: TGTGCCAGCAGCTTGGACGACAATGAGCAGTTCTTC.

This clonotype was detected only a few times. The chain employs TRBV12-3 or TRBV12-4 and TRBJ2-3; maybe TRBD1 (6 bases). This CDR3 contains 16 residues. V lost 6 bases, J lost 0 bases, and 16 bases lay in between. In DNA, the CDR3 is TGTGCCAGCAGCCGGGACACGGGATACAGCACAGATACGCAGTATTTT. Its translation is CASSRDTGYSTDTQYF.

As to this clonotype: A read error may account for a junction end that differs from germline. The chain is built from TRBV7-2 and TRBJ2-1; 9 bases align to TRBD2. CDR3 length: 14 amino acids. CDR1 and CDR2 from the germline V gene are SGHTA and FQGNSA. Here the CDR3 reads CASSVAGELDEQFF. The CDR3 nucleotides are TGTGCCAGCAGCGTAGCGGGAGAGTTGGATGAGCAGTTCTTC.

This clonotype turned up a few times. This chain uses TRBV10-3 with TRBJ2-1; 10 bases are shared with TRBD2. The CDR3 loop spans 14 amino acids. CDR1 is ENHRY and CDR2 is SYGVKD in the germline V gene. J was trimmed by 3 bases and V by 10 bases; bases with no gene match: 6. The CDR3 DNA sequence: TGTGCCACGACTAGCGGGTCGAACTACAATGAGCAGTTCTTC. It codes for CATTSGSNYNEQFF.

On this clonotype: A much larger clone sits a single nucleotide away, making a read error possible. V usage is TRBV29-1 and J usage is TRBJ2-7; D is perhaps TRBD2 (5 bases). The V gene's germline CDR1 is SQVTM and CDR2 ANQGSEA. Trimming stripped 7 bases from V and 2 bases from J, with 15 bases between. The CDR3 totals 13 residues. The CDR3 is CSAEARTPYEQYF. Written as DNA, the CDR3 is TGCAGCGCTGAGGCACGGACTCCCTACGAGCAGTACTTC.

This clonotype appeared a few times. The chain joins TRBV15 to TRBJ2-1, with D uncertain. The CDR3 is made up of 16 amino acids. Trimming stripped 1 base from V and 0 bases from J, with 10 bases between. In germline, CDR1 is LNHNV, CDR2 YYDKDF (reference sequence). The CDR3 sequence is CATSRVPSSSYNEQFF. DNA for the CDR3: TGTGCCACCAGCAGAGTGCCGTCGAGCTCCTACAATGAGCAGTTCTTC.

This clonotype has more than one count but fewer than ten. J is TRBJ2-7 and V is TRBV27; 8 bases map to TRBD2. V lost 5 bases and J lost 0; bases outside the gene matches: 9. The CDR3 length is 16 residues. Germline V gene data show CDR1 as MNHEY and CDR2 as SMNVEV (reference sequence). The CDR3 here is CASSISSGPSSYEQYF. The DNA for the CDR3 is TGTGCCAGCAGTATCTCTAGCGGGCCTAGCTCCTACGAGCAGTACTTC.

The chain recombines TRBV12-3 or TRBV12-4 with TRBJ1-2; TRBD1 might be the D (5 bases). V was pared by 9 bases and J by 0 bases, with 11 bases between. This CDR3 comprises 13 residues. The CDR3: CASSTVANYGYTF. The CDR3 bases are TGTGCCAGTTCGACAGTAGCTAACTATGGCTACACCTTC.

The rearrangement uses TRBV7-2 and TRBJ2-5; D gene uncertain. Between the trimmed V and J ends, which lost 2 bases and 5 bases, there was a span of 12 bases. Germline V lookup: CDR1 SGHTA, CDR2 FQGNSA. The CDR3 covers 14 residues. The CDR3 here is CASSLLLGWETQYF. In nucleotides, the CDR3 is TGTGCCAGCAGCTTATTGTTGGGGTGGGAGACCCAGTACTTC.

The chain has TRBV4-2 and TRBJ1-2; D perhaps matches TRBD1 (6 bases). CDR1 LGHNA and CDR2 YNFKEQ come from the germline V gene. The V gene lost 3 bases and the J gene lost 1 base, with 9 bases spanning the gap. The CDR3 has 14 amino acids. CDR3 region: CASSQDSFNYGYTF. The CDR3 region has the DNA TGTGCCAGCAGCCAGGACAGTTTTAACTATGGCTACACCTTC.

This rearrangement joins TRBV7-9 to TRBJ1-6, with D unresolved. Trimming stripped 4 bases from V and 0 bases from J, with 7 bases between. Germline lookup yields CDR1 SEHNR and CDR2 FQNEAQ (reference sequence). CDR3 length equals 15 residues. The CDR3 DNA reads as TGTGCCAGCAGCTCCTGGAGCTCCTATAATTCACCCCTCCACTTT. The encoded protein is CASSSWSSYNSPLHF.

The chain couples TRBV7-7 to TRBJ2-1, with 7 nucleotides matching TRBD1. Germline assignment: CDR1 SSHAT and CDR2 FNYEAQ (reference sequence). The CDR3 extends over 17 amino acids. V dropped 5 bases and J dropped 7; count of bases not matched to a gene: 17. This CDR3 is CASSALPTGPLTNEQFF. CDR3 coding DNA: TGTGCCAGCAGCGCCCTCCCGACAGGGCCCCTCACGAATGAGCAGTTCTTC.

This chain joins TRBV20-1 and TRBJ1-5; unclear D gene. The germline V and J ends were trimmed by 4 bases and 6 bases, with 4 bases remaining between them. Germline values: CDR1 DFQATT, CDR2 SNEGSKA (reference sequence). The CDR3 is 10 amino acids. The CDR3 nucleotides read TGCAGTGCTAATGGTCAGCCCCAGCATTTT. Protein: CSANGQPQHF.

This sequence joins TRBV29-1 and TRBJ1-1, with 8 bases lining up with TRBD1. Germline V lookup: CDR1 SQVTM, CDR2 ANQGSEA. The V segment lost 0 bases and the J segment 1 base; nucleotides outside the gene matches: 7. This CDR3 is built from 16 residues. The CDR3 region is CSVEDMTGAANTEAFF. In DNA, the CDR3 is TGCAGCGTTGAAGATATGACAGGGGCCGCGAACACTGAAGCTTTCTTT.